The 32 T cell receptor beta chains in this list originate from one sample, sequenced in a study of shared clonotypes between healthy human individuals. Libraries were prepared by immunoSEQ multiplex PCR; TCRdb keeps only in-frame clonotypes and omits some of them. In the table there are over a million clones, more than 95% of which are singletons. Sequencing used naive CD4+ T cells sorted from blood. Subset of the sample: CD45RA+ positively selected. The receptors here all came from a man aged 30 to 45 in good health.

The rearrangement uses TRBV11-2 and TRBJ2-1; D remains ambiguous. The CDR3 is made up of 15 amino acids. Germline CDR1 reads SGHAT; CDR2 reads FQNNGV. V lost 5 bases to trimming and J lost 0 bases, with 11 bases between them. The CDR3 DNA reads TGTGCCAGCAGCGCAGAGATGAGCTCCTACAATGAGCAGTTCTTC. It translates to CASSAEMSSYNEQFF.

The chain recombines TRBV11-2 with TRBJ2-3; D is possibly TRBD1 (5 bases). Trimming removed 1 base at V and 4 bases at J, with 15 bases between. The V gene's germline CDR1 is SGHAT and CDR2 FQNNGV. The CDR3 consists of 16 residues. For the CDR3, the DNA is TGTGCCAGCAGCTTAGGCAGGAGTTGGGGCGCAGATACGCAGTATTTT. Its protein is CASSLGRSWGADTQYF.

The V gene is TRBV10-3, the J gene TRBJ1-5; D remains ambiguous. The V gene's germline CDR1 is ENHRY and CDR2 SYGVKD. V was cut by 0 bases and J by 0 bases, with 9 bases left in between. CDR3 size: 16 residues. The CDR3 DNA reads TGTGCCATCAGTGAGTCGGAGCTGGATAGCAATCAGCCCCAGCATTTT. Its protein is CAISESELDSNQPQHF.

This chain uses TRBV5-1 with TRBJ2-5, with D tentatively TRBD1 (6 bases). V dropped 2 bases and J dropped 2 bases, with 13 bases sitting between them. Germline CDR1 is SGHRS and CDR2 is YFSETQ. The CDR3 spans 15 residues. CDR3: CASSLTGTQQETQYF. The CDR3 DNA sequence: TGCGCCAGCAGCTTAACCGGGACACAGCAAGAGACCCAGTACTTC.

The V and J genes are TRBV19 and TRBJ1-2; no definite D call. Germline V gene sequence: CDR1 LNHDA, CDR2 SQIVND (reference sequence). The CDR3 length is 15 residues. V was trimmed by 1 base and J by 5 bases, leaving 14 bases between them. DNA for the CDR3: TGTGCCAGTAGTATAGCTAGGGTGAGACCGTATGGCTACACCTTC. Translating gives CASSIARVRPYGYTF.

Here the CDR3 reads CASSLIPGGSPYEQYF. The CDR3 nucleotides read TGTGCCAGCAGCTTAATTCCCGGGGGTAGCCCCTACGAGCAGTACTTC. This rearrangement joins TRBV5-6 to TRBJ2-7; tentatively, D is TRBD2 (6 bases). The CDR3 spans 16 residues. Germline loops: CDR1 SGHDT, CDR2 YYEEEE. The germline V and J ends were trimmed by 2 bases and 2 bases, with 17 bases remaining between them.

This chain connects TRBV5-1 to TRBJ1-1, with no clear D. The CDR3 has 13 residues. CDR1 is SGHRS, CDR2 YFSETQ, per germline. Deletions cut 3 bases from V and 3 bases from J, with 9 bases between. CDR3 sequence reads: CASSSWIDTEAFF. As DNA, the CDR3 is TGCGCCAGCAGCTCGTGGATTGACACTGAAGCTTTCTTT.

Written as DNA, the CDR3 is TGCGCCAGCAGCTTGGGGGCGAAGGGGGCCCCCTACGAGCAGTACTTC. Translating it yields CASSLGAKGAPYEQYF. The V call is TRBV5-1, the J call TRBJ2-7; 7 bases line up with TRBD1. The CDR3 is 16 residues long. Per the germline V gene, CDR1 is SGHRS and CDR2 is YFSETQ. With 0 bases clipped from V and 2 bases from J, the junction kept 8 bases outside the gene matches.

This chain connects TRBV4-1 to TRBJ1-1, with TRBD1 as a possible D gene (5 bases). Germline CDR1 is MGHRA and CDR2 is YSYEKL. This CDR3 spans 16 amino acids. V was trimmed by 0 bases and J by 1 base, leaving 12 bases between them. CDR3: CASSQEGGGRNTEAFF. The CDR3, as DNA: TGCGCCAGCAGCCAAGAGGGTGGGGGTCGGAACACTGAAGCTTTCTTT.

The chain is built from TRBV28 and TRBJ2-7; 10 positions match TRBD1. Looked up from germline, CDR1 is MDHEN and CDR2 is SYDVKM. Trimming cost V 10 bases and J 5 bases; bases outside gene matches: 8. The CDR3 has 13 residues. For the CDR3, the DNA is TGTGCCACGAGACAGGGGGCGACACACGAGCAGTACTTC. It translates to CATRQGATHEQYF.

V and J are TRBV7-2 and TRBJ2-3, with 9 bases matching TRBD2. CDR1 and CDR2 (germline): SGHTA, FQGNSA. The length of the CDR3 is 17 residues. J was trimmed by 3 bases and V by 3 bases; bases with no gene match: 10. This CDR3 is CASSFGGRAVLTDTQYF. CDR3 nucleotides: TGTGCCAGCAGCTTCGGCGGGAGGGCCGTTTTGACAGATACGCAGTATTTT.

V and J are TRBV7-2 and TRBJ2-2, with D perhaps matching TRBD2 (6 bases). Germline V gene data show CDR1 as SGHTA and CDR2 as FQGNSA. The CDR3 covers 15 residues. With 2 bases removed from V and 1 base from J, the gap between germline ends came to 8 bases. The CDR3 DNA is TGTGCCAGCAGCTTACTCGGGGGGAACACCGGGGAGCTGTTTTTT. Translated: CASSLLGGNTGELFF.

The V gene is TRBV7-2, the J gene TRBJ2-2; 10 nucleotides align to TRBD2. The CDR3 is made up of 18 amino acids. The germline gives CDR1 SGHTA, CDR2 FQGNSA. With V trimmed by 5 bases and J by 0 bases, 9 bases remained unmatched. The chain's CDR3 is CASSPKSGRAANTGELFF. The CDR3, as DNA: TGTGCCAGCAGCCCTAAAAGCGGGAGGGCTGCGAACACCGGGGAGCTGTTTTTT.

This rearrangement joins TRBV11-2 to TRBJ2-4; TRBD2 agrees at 7 bases. The V segment lost 3 bases and the J segment 3 bases; nucleotides outside the gene matches: 5. There are 15 residues in the CDR3. The germline gives CDR1 SGHAT, CDR2 FQNNGV. The CDR3 region has the DNA TGTGCCAGCAGCTTGGGAACTAGCGTCAAAAACATTCAGTACTTC. Its translation: CASSLGTSVKNIQYF.

This chain joins TRBV5-1 and TRBJ2-5, with unresolved D. The germline gives CDR1 SGHRS, CDR2 YFSETQ. The V end lost 4 bases, the J end lost 1 base, and 20 bases lay between the germline ends. This CDR3 spans 17 amino acids. The CDR3 bases are TGCGCCAGCAGCACCGGAATAAACGTGACTCCCCAAGAGACCCAGTACTTC. Translation gives CASSTGINVTPQETQYF.

The sample holds one count of this clone. In nucleotides, the CDR3 is TGTGCCAGTAGTATCGTTCCATACGAGCAGTACTTC. It yields the protein CASSIVPYEQYF. The rearrangement joins TRBV19 to TRBJ2-7, with D unclear. This CDR3 is 12 amino acids long. Looked up from germline, CDR1 is LNHDA and CDR2 is SQIVND (reference sequence). V was cut by 3 bases and J by 4 bases, with 7 bases left in between.

The chain combines TRBV30 with TRBJ2-3; D not certain. CDR1 and CDR2 from the germline V gene are GTSNPN and SVGIG (reference sequence). The CDR3 is 12 residues long. V lost 3 bases and J 2 bases, leaving 6 bases between the germline ends. CDR3 sequence reads: CAWSRLTDTQYF. CDR3 nucleotide sequence: TGTGCCTGGAGCAGACTCACAGATACGCAGTATTTT.

The chain joins TRBV25-1 to TRBJ1-1; a weak D match, TRBD1 (6 bases). Trimming removed 4 bases at V and 4 bases at J, with 16 bases between. From germline, CDR1 is MGHDK and CDR2 SYGVNS. CDR3 length equals 15 residues. CDR3 sequence: CASSVLQGYGTEAFF. CDR3 sequence (DNA): TGTGCCAGCAGTGTGTTACAGGGATACGGCACTGAAGCTTTCTTT.

Concerning this clone itself: Other DNA sequences in the sample encode the same CDR3. The genes are TRBV7-6 and TRBJ2-1, with TRBD2 matching 13 bases. The CDR3 runs 17 residues. The V gene end was trimmed by 5 bases and the J gene end by 1 base; junction bases not matched to a gene: 5. Germline V gene lookup returns CDR1 SGHVS and CDR2 FNYEAQ. The CDR3 DNA reads as TGTGCCAGCAGCCCATGGACTAGCGGGAGTTCCTACAATGAGCAGTTCTTC. This sequence encodes CASSPWTSGSSYNEQFF.

The J gene is TRBJ2-2, the V gene TRBV18; 7 bases agree with TRBD2. V lost 1 base to trimming and J lost 4 bases; unmatched junction nucleotides: 6. Germline-derived CDR1 and CDR2 are KGHSH and LQKENI. This CDR3 has 16 residues. For the CDR3, the DNA is TGTGCCAGCTCACCACTTGCTAGCGGCTTCACCGGGGAGCTGTTTTTT. Translation gives CASSPLASGFTGELFF.

The chain carries TRBV18 and TRBJ2-1; D is unclear. The CDR3 length is 15 residues. V was trimmed by 6 bases and J by 0 bases, leaving 12 bases between them. The germline CDR1 and CDR2 sequences are KGHSH and LQKENI. The CDR3 spells CASSLGPLSYNEQFF. The DNA of the CDR3 is TGTGCCAGCTCTTTAGGACCCCTCTCCTACAATGAGCAGTTCTTC.

V is TRBV6-1 and J is TRBJ2-7; D is possibly TRBD1 or TRBD2 (5 bases each). Germline loops: CDR1 MNHNS, CDR2 SASEGT. This CDR3 is built from 15 residues. V shed 3 bases and J shed 3 bases, with 15 bases lying between them. CDR3 amino acids: CASSEAGNRFYEQYF. CDR3 coding DNA: TGTGCCAGCAGTGAGGCCGGGAACAGGTTCTACGAGCAGTACTTC.

The rearrangement links TRBV11-2 to TRBJ2-7, with D tentatively TRBD1 (5 bases). V gave up 3 bases and J gave up 4 bases, with 16 bases separating them. CDR3 length: 15 residues. Germline V gives CDR1 SGHAT, CDR2 FQNNGV. The CDR3 nucleotides are TGTGCCAGCAGCTTTCGCCAGGGTATACAGTACGAGCAGTACTTC. This translates into CASSFRQGIQYEQYF.

The J gene is TRBJ2-1, the V gene TRBV10-3; tentatively, D is TRBD1 or TRBD2 (5 bases each). Per the germline V gene, CDR1 is ENHRY and CDR2 is SYGVKD. This CDR3 is built from 13 residues. With 10 bases removed from V and 3 bases from J, the gap between germline ends came to 13 bases. The CDR3 sequence: CATRDLDYNEQFF. CDR3 coding DNA: TGTGCCACCCGGGACCTGGACTACAATGAGCAGTTCTTC.

The CDR3 protein is CASSQETTPAIYGYTF. The CDR3 DNA reads as TGTGCCAGCAGTCAAGAAACCACCCCCGCCATCTATGGCTACACCTTC. The chain uses TRBV28 and TRBJ1-2; D ambiguous. From germline, CDR1 is MDHEN and CDR2 SYDVKM. This CDR3 is built from 16 residues. Trimming took off 5 bases at V and 4 bases at J, with 20 bases between the two ends.

The chain has TRBV5-4 and TRBJ2-3, with TRBD2 matching over 8 bases. The CDR3 sequence is 17 residues long. CDR1 and CDR2 from the germline V gene are SGHNT and YYREEE (reference sequence). Trimming removed 0 bases from V and 4 bases from J; junction bases left unmatched: 10. CDR3 in amino acids: CASSLALGGRMADTQYF. The CDR3, as DNA: TGTGCCAGCAGCTTGGCCCTTGGCGGGAGGATGGCAGATACGCAGTATTTT.

This clone showed up just a few times. The V and J genes are TRBV5-4 and TRBJ2-5; D is perhaps TRBD1 (6 bases). With 7 bases removed from V and 1 base from J, the gap between germline ends came to 14 bases. The CDR3 has 14 residues. CDR1 is SGHNT, CDR2 YYREEE, per germline (reference sequence). CDR3 amino acids: CASAAGDLQETQYF. The DNA for the CDR3 is TGTGCCAGCGCAGCAGGGGACCTCCAAGAGACCCAGTACTTC.

The rearrangement links TRBV27 to TRBJ2-3; TRBD1 aligns across 7 bases. The trim removed 7 bases at V and 2 bases at J, leaving 21 bases unmatched. Looked up from germline, CDR1 is MNHEY and CDR2 is SMNVEV (reference sequence). The CDR3 totals 19 residues. CDR3 residues: CASTPSGIGGQAITDTQYF. DNA of the CDR3: TGTGCCAGCACCCCCTCCGGCATAGGAGGACAGGCGATCACAGATACGCAGTATTTT.

About this clone itself: Additional DNA sequences in this sample encode the identical CDR3. This rearrangement joins TRBV19 to TRBJ2-7; 9 bases map to TRBD1. The CDR3 contains 14 residues. Trimming at V came to 5 bases and at J to 2 bases, leaving 4 bases not matched to a gene. Germline CDR1 is LNHDA and CDR2 is SQIVND (reference sequence). CDR3 protein: CASSPGTGPYEQYF. The CDR3 DNA reads TGTGCCAGTAGTCCAGGGACAGGGCCCTACGAGCAGTACTTC.

The V call is TRBV9, the J call TRBJ2-1; the D is unclear. The V gene's germline CDR1 is SGDLS and CDR2 YYNGEE. The V and J ends lost 0 bases and 7 bases respectively, with 11 bases between them. The CDR3 consists of 14 residues. In DNA form, the CDR3 reads TGTGCCAGCAGCGTAGCTAGGGTTGGGAATGAGCAGTTCTTC. Translating it yields CASSVARVGNEQFF.

The genes are TRBV4-3 and TRBJ1-3; D is undetermined. CDR1 and CDR2 from the germline V gene are LGHNA and YSLEER. The V end was cut by 0 bases, the J end by 3 bases, with 12 bases between. There are 16 residues in the CDR3. The CDR3 loop reads CASSQESGRGGNTIYF. The CDR3 region has the DNA TGCGCCAGCAGCCAAGAGTCGGGGAGAGGTGGAAACACCATATATTTT.

The chain recombines TRBV9 with TRBJ2-7, with 8 positions matching TRBD2. This CDR3 has 16 amino acids. The trim removed 4 bases at V and 4 bases at J, leaving 13 bases unmatched. CDR1 is SGDLS, CDR2 YYNGEE, per germline. CDR3 residues: CASSLSPGGEGYEQYF. CDR3 bases: TGTGCCAGCAGCTTATCCCCCGGGGGGGAGGGATACGAGCAGTACTTC.